This T cell receptor beta chain was obtained from a study of identical twins. TCRdb re-called the 5' RACE reads through MiXCR, storing one row per CDR3 protein. The sample has 430,000 or so distinct CDR3 sequences, approximately 24% seen once. These records were also assigned to another study, of T cells expressing NK-cell markers. That publication notes: The study drew TCR beta repertoires from sorted CD3+CD56+NKG2C+, CD3+CD56+NKG2C- and CD3+CD56-NKG2C+ T cells. CD8+ T cells in over five donors included dominant NKG2C+ clonotypes at roughly 1.0-7.5%.

What was sequenced was CD4+ T cells sorted from blood. The sequence derives from a woman aged 18 to 35 in good health.

In DNA, the CDR3 is TGCAGTGCTAGCCTTAGGACGGATTATGGCTACACCTTC. Translation: CSASLRTDYGYTF. This chain links TRBV20-1 with TRBJ1-2, with D unresolved. V lost 3 bases and J lost 5, with 13 bases in between. Germline V lookup: CDR1 DFQATT, CDR2 SNEGSKA (reference sequence). The CDR3 runs to 13 residues.